This T cell receptor (beta chain) is drawn from a study of neurological immune-mediated disorders. Study-wide points: Multiple sclerosis, the disease with the least TCR clonal expansion, fell below healthy controls, whereas HTLV-1-associated myelopathy showed the most. A possible signature was seen in one related-CDR3 cluster, into which phylogenetic grouping placed the repertoires of 18 of 34 multiple sclerosis patients.

Unsorted libraries were prepared from 2 million PBMCs held at -80 C. This clonotype has at least ten counts. What it binds is unknown. The team produced cDNA through 5'RACE using 10-nucleotide random UMIs. TCRdb reanalysed the 5' RACE reads using MiXCR and keeps one entry per CDR3 protein. This sample has nearly 60,000 distinct CDR3 sequences; 3% to 3.5% occur once, and the top ten carry approximately 7.1%. The sample was PBMCs. The source is a woman aged 55-70 years with multiple sclerosis.

The CDR3 reads CASSSRTSTGELFF. The CDR3 DNA follows: TGTGCCAGCAGCTCCAGGACTAGCACCGGGGAGCTGTTTTTT. The V gene is TRBV9, the J gene TRBJ2-2; 7 bases line up with TRBD2. Germline V lookup: CDR1 SGDLS, CDR2 YYNGEE. The length of the CDR3 is 14 residues. J was trimmed by 4 bases and V by 4 bases; bases with no gene match: 4.